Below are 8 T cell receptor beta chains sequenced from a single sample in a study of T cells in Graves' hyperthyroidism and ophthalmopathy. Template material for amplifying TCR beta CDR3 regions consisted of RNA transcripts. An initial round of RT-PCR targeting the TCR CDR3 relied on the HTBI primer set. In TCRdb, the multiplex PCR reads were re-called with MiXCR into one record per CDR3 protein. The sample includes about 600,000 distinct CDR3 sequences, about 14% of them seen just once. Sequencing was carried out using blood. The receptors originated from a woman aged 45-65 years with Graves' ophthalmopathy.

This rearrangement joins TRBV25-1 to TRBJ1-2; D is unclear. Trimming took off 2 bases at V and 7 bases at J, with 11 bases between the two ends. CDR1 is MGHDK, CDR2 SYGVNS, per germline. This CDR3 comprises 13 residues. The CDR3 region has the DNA TGTGCCAGCAGTGAACGAGGAGGGTCTGGCTACACCTTC. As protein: CASSERGGSGYTF.

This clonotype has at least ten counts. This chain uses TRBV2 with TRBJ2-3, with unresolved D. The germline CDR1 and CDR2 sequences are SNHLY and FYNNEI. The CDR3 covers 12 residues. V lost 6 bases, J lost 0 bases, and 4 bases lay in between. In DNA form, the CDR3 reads TGTGCCAGCAGGGGTAGCACAGATACGCAGTATTTT. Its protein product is CASRGSTDTQYF.

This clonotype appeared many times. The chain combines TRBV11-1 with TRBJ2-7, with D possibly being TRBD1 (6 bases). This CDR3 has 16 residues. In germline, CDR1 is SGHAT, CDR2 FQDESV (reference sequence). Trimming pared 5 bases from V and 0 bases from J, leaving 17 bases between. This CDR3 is CASSQRGRAPSYEQYF. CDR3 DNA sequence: TGTGCCAGCAGCCAAAGGGGGAGAGCCCCCTCCTACGAGCAGTACTTC.

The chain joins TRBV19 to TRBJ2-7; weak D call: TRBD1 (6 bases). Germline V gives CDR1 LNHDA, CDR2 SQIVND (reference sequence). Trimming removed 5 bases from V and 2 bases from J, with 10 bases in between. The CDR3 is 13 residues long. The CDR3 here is CASSSDSTYEQYF. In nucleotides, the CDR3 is TGTGCCAGTAGTTCGGACAGTACCTACGAGCAGTACTTC.

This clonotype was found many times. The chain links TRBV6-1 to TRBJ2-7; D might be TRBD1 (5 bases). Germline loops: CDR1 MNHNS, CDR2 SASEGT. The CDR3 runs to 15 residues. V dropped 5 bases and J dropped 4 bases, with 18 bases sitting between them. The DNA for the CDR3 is TGTGCCAGCAGTCACGCGGACAACTTATTGTACGAGCAGTACTTC. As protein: CASSHADNLLYEQYF.

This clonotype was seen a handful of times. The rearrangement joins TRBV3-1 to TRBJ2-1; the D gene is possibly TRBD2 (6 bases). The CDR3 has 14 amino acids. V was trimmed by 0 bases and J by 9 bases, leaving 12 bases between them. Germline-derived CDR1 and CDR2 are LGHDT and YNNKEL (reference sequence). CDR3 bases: TGTGCCAGCAGCCAAGATGGGGAGCGGGTTGAGCAGTTCTTC. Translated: CASSQDGERVEQFF.

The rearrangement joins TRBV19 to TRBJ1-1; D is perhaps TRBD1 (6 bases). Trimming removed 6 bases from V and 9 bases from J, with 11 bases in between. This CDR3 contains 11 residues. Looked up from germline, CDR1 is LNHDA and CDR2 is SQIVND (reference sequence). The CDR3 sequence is CASSQGQKAFF. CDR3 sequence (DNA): TGTGCCAGTAGCCAAGGACAGAAAGCTTTCTTT.

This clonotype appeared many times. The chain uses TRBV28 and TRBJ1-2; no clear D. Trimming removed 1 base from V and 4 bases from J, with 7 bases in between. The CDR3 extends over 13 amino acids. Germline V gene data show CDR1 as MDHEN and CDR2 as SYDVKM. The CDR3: CASSLFVSYGYTF. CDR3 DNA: TGTGCCAGCAGTTTATTCGTGAGCTATGGCTACACCTTC.